This is a list of T cell receptor beta chains from one sample in a study of blood T cell repertoires in COVID-19. Profiled with immunoSEQ multiplex PCR; TCRdb holds only in-frame clones, not every one. The table has some 150,000 clones, about 86% seen once. The sample was peripheral blood. These receptors were collected from a woman aged 60-75 years with acute or convalescent COVID-19. CDR3s include the opening cysteine and the closing phenylalanine or tryptophan. D genes are given only for firm matches. Size values are once, few and many counts, or a class for expanded clones, and some rows have none.

J gene: TRBJ2-5; V gene: TRBV11-3; D gene: TRBD1; clone size: NA; CDR3 protein: CASSPRTGAGETQYF; CDR3 DNA: TGTGCCAGCAGCCCGAGGACAGGGGCGGGAGAGACCCAGTACTTC
J gene: TRBJ2-7; V gene: TRBV4-2; D gene: NA; clone size: NA; CDR3 protein: CASSLNRGGVGSEQYF; CDR3 DNA: TGTGCCAGCAGCCTCAATAGGGGGGGCGTTGGGAGCGAGCAGTACTTC
J gene: TRBJ2-5; V gene: TRBV27; D gene: TRBD1; clone size: NA; CDR3 protein: CASSSRDARGREETQYF; CDR3 DNA: TGTGCCAGCAGTTCCCGGGATGCTAGGGGGCGGGAAGAGACCCAGTACTTC
J gene: TRBJ2-5; V gene: TRBV18; D gene: TRBD1; clone size: NA; CDR3 protein: CASSPRARQGQETQYF; CDR3 DNA: TGTGCCAGCTCACCACGGGCACGACAGGGGCAAGAGACCCAGTACTTC
J gene: TRBJ1-4; V gene: TRBV30; D gene: NA; clone size: NA; CDR3 protein: CAWRQGGEKLFF; CDR3 DNA: TGTGCCTGGAGGCAGGGCGGTGAAAAACTGTTTTTT
J gene: TRBJ1-2; V gene: TRBV27; D gene: NA; clone size: NA; CDR3 protein: CASSLSTQTTYGYTF; CDR3 DNA: TGTGCCAGCAGTTTATCGACACAGACAACCTATGGCTACACCTTC
J gene: TRBJ1-4; V gene: TRBV4-3; D gene: TRBD1; clone size: NA; CDR3 protein: CASSQDGTGTNEKLFF; CDR3 DNA: TGCGCCAGCAGCCAAGATGGGACAGGGACTAATGAAAAACTGTTTTTT
J gene: TRBJ2-5; V gene: TRBV19; D gene: NA; clone size: NA; CDR3 protein: CASSIGDVRETQYF; CDR3 DNA: TGTGCCAGTAGTATCGGGGATGTGAGGGAGACCCAGTACTTC
J gene: TRBJ2-3; V gene: TRBV9; D gene: TRBD2; clone size: NA; CDR3 protein: CASSVGLARTDTQYF; CDR3 DNA: TGTGCCAGCAGCGTAGGACTAGCGCGCACAGATACGCAGTATTTT
J gene: TRBJ1-2; V gene: TRBV28; D gene: NA; clone size: NA; CDR3 protein: CASSSGRKGGRGGYTF; CDR3 DNA: TGTGCCAGCAGTTCTGGGAGAAAGGGGGGGAGAGGAGGCTACACCTTC
J gene: TRBJ2-7; V gene: TRBV14; D gene: NA; clone size: NA; CDR3 protein: CASSQWFRDEQYF; CDR3 DNA: TGTGCCAGCAGCCAGTGGTTCCGCGACGAGCAGTACTTC
J gene: TRBJ1-1; V gene: TRBV3-1/TRBV3-2; D gene: NA; clone size: once; CDR3 protein: CASSQFSRDTEAFF; CDR3 DNA: TGTGCCAGCAGCCAATTCAGCCGGGACACTGAAGCTTTCTTT
J gene: TRBJ2-7; V gene: TRBV19; D gene: TRBD2; clone size: few; CDR3 protein: CASSMVAGGGEQYF; CDR3 DNA: TGTGCCAGTAGTATGGTAGCGGGGGGCGGCGAGCAGTACTTC
J gene: TRBJ1-1; V gene: TRBV2; D gene: TRBD1; clone size: NA; CDR3 protein: CASRGQGRSTEAFF; CDR3 DNA: TGTGCCAGCAGGGGACAGGGACGAAGCACTGAAGCTTTCTTT
J gene: TRBJ1-1; V gene: TRBV5-1; D gene: NA; clone size: NA; CDR3 protein: CASSPEGNTEAFF; CDR3 DNA: TGCGCCAGCAGCCCGGAGGGGAACACTGAAGCTTTCTTT
J gene: TRBJ2-7; V gene: TRBV2; D gene: TRBD1; clone size: NA; CDR3 protein: CASSPRTGNYEQYF; CDR3 DNA: TGTGCCAGCAGTCCCCGGACAGGGAACTACGAGCAGTACTTC
J gene: TRBJ2-7; V gene: TRBV6-5; D gene: NA; clone size: NA; CDR3 protein: CASSYTRDSVQYF; CDR3 DNA: TGTGCCAGCAGTTACACGAGGGACTCCGTGCAGTACTTC
J gene: TRBJ2-2; V gene: TRBV18; D gene: TRBD2; clone size: many; CDR3 protein: CASSPVPPGLAGLGELFF; CDR3 DNA: TGTGCCAGCTCACCAGTCCCCCCGGGACTAGCGGGTCTCGGGGAGCTGTTTTTT
J gene: TRBJ2-4; V gene: TRBV6-2/TRBV6-3; D gene: TRBD2; clone size: NA; CDR3 protein: CASSPRLAGKNIQYF; CDR3 DNA: TGTGCCAGCAGCCCCAGACTAGCGGGGAAAAACATTCAGTACTTC
J gene: TRBJ2-1; V gene: TRBV4-2; D gene: TRBD2; clone size: NA; CDR3 protein: CASSQASGTSGGAEQFF; CDR3 DNA: TGTGCCAGCAGCCAAGCGTCTGGGACTAGCGGGGGGGCTGAGCAGTTCTTC
J gene: TRBJ1-1; V gene: TRBV28; D gene: TRBD1; clone size: NA; CDR3 protein: CATTGQGAVNTEAFF; CDR3 DNA: TGTGCCACTACGGGACAGGGGGCAGTGAACACTGAAGCTTTCTTT
J gene: TRBJ1-1; V gene: TRBV11-3; D gene: TRBD1; clone size: NA; CDR3 protein: CASSPRTGMNTEAFF; CDR3 DNA: TGTGCCAGCAGCCCACGGACAGGGATGAACACTGAAGCTTTCTTT
J gene: TRBJ2-1; V gene: TRBV3-1/TRBV3-2; D gene: TRBD2; clone size: many; CDR3 protein: CASSQVVGLAGGQDDEQFF; CDR3 DNA: TGTGCCAGCAGCCAAGTCGTCGGACTAGCGGGGGGGCAAGACGATGAGCAGTTCTTC
J gene: TRBJ1-6; V gene: TRBV5-4; D gene: NA; clone size: NA; CDR3 protein: CASSRPGDRNSPLHF; CDR3 DNA: TGTGCCAGCAGCCGCCCCGGAGATCGTAATTCACCCCTCCACTTT
J gene: TRBJ1-1; V gene: TRBV7-6; D gene: NA; clone size: few; CDR3 protein: CASSLAGGQTEAFF; CDR3 DNA: TGTGCCAGCAGCTTAGCAGGAGGGCAGACTGAAGCTTTCTTT
J gene: TRBJ1-1; V gene: TRBV5-5; D gene: NA; clone size: NA; CDR3 protein: CASSFQTAWNTEAFF; CDR3 DNA: TGTGCCAGCAGCTTCCAAACAGCTTGGAACACTGAAGCTTTCTTT
J gene: TRBJ1-5; V gene: TRBV7-9; D gene: TRBD1; clone size: medium-sized; CDR3 protein: CASSTGQGGSNQPQHF; CDR3 DNA: TGTGCCAGCAGCACCGGACAGGGGGGGAGCAATCAGCCCCAGCATTTT
J gene: TRBJ2-1; V gene: TRBV6-1; D gene: NA; clone size: NA; CDR3 protein: CASSEPLALESSYNEQFF; CDR3 DNA: TGTGCCAGCAGTGAACCACTAGCCCTCGAGAGCTCCTACAATGAGCAGTTCTTC
J gene: TRBJ2-3; V gene: TRBV10-3; D gene: NA; clone size: NA; CDR3 protein: CAIGADGTDTQYF; CDR3 DNA: TGTGCCATCGGGGCTGATGGGACAGATACGCAGTATTTT
J gene: TRBJ2-7; V gene: TRBV6-5; D gene: TRBD2; clone size: once; CDR3 protein: CASSYSGGSRREQYF; CDR3 DNA: TGTGCCAGCAGTTACTCGGGGGGGAGTCGTCGCGAGCAGTACTTC
J gene: TRBJ2-7; V gene: TRBV5-1; D gene: TRBD1; clone size: NA; CDR3 protein: CASSLGQGAGQYF; CDR3 DNA: TGCGCCAGCAGCTTGGGACAGGGGGCGGGGCAGTACTTC
J gene: TRBJ1-2; V gene: TRBV28; D gene: TRBD1; clone size: NA; CDR3 protein: CASSSPGQGRYGYTF; CDR3 DNA: TGTGCCAGCAGTTCCCCGGGACAGGGGCGGTATGGCTACACCTTC
J gene: TRBJ2-7; V gene: TRBV5-4; D gene: TRBD2; clone size: once; CDR3 protein: CASSFGTSGVYEQYF; CDR3 DNA: TGTGCCAGCAGCTTTGGCACTAGCGGAGTTTACGAGCAGTACTTC
J gene: TRBJ2-5; V gene: TRBV30; D gene: NA; clone size: NA; CDR3 protein: CAWGRGRKETQYF; CDR3 DNA: TGTGCCTGGGGAAGGGGCAGGAAAGAGACCCAGTACTTC
J gene: TRBJ2-7; V gene: TRBV29-1; D gene: NA; clone size: NA; CDR3 protein: CSVRINGYEQYF; CDR3 DNA: TGCAGCGTACGAATCAACGGTTACGAGCAGTACTTC
J gene: TRBJ1-1; V gene: TRBV29-1; D gene: TRBD1; clone size: NA; CDR3 protein: CSVTPRGTNTEAFF; CDR3 DNA: TGCAGCGTTACCCCCAGGGGGACGAACACTGAAGCTTTCTTT
J gene: TRBJ2-5; V gene: TRBV6-1; D gene: NA; clone size: NA; CDR3 protein: CASSEWGVPEETQYF; CDR3 DNA: TGTGCCAGCAGTGAATGGGGAGTACCAGAAGAGACCCAGTACTTC
J gene: TRBJ2-6; V gene: TRBV27; D gene: NA; clone size: NA; CDR3 protein: CASSARVSGANVLTF; CDR3 DNA: TGTGCCAGCAGTGCCAGGGTCTCTGGGGCCAACGTCCTGACTTTC
J gene: TRBJ2-7; V gene: TRBV7-6; D gene: NA; clone size: NA; CDR3 protein: CASSLSGDHTYEQYF; CDR3 DNA: TGTGCCAGCAGCTTATCAGGGGATCACACCTACGAGCAGTACTTC
J gene: TRBJ2-3; V gene: TRBV3-1/TRBV3-2; D gene: TRBD2; clone size: NA; CDR3 protein: CASSLTSGADTQYF; CDR3 DNA: TGTGCCAGCAGCCTGACTAGCGGGGCAGATACGCAGTATTTT
J gene: TRBJ1-2; V gene: TRBV19; D gene: TRBD1; clone size: NA; CDR3 protein: CASKRDSYGYTF; CDR3 DNA: TGTGCCAGTAAAAGGGACAGCTATGGCTACACCTTC
J gene: TRBJ1-1; V gene: TRBV5-4; D gene: TRBD1; clone size: NA; CDR3 protein: CASSFSTGVSAEAFF; CDR3 DNA: TGTGCCAGCAGCTTTTCGACAGGGGTGAGTGCTGAAGCTTTCTTT
J gene: TRBJ1-1; V gene: TRBV11-2; D gene: NA; clone size: many; CDR3 protein: CASSLRRQDLLNTEAFF; CDR3 DNA: TGTGCCAGCAGCTTACGTAGACAGGACCTCTTGAACACTGAAGCTTTCTTT
J gene: TRBJ1-1; V gene: TRBV3-1/TRBV3-2; D gene: TRBD1; clone size: NA; CDR3 protein: CASSLGQGSWAFF; CDR3 DNA: TGTGCCAGCAGCCTCGGACAGGGCTCTTGGGCTTTCTTT
J gene: TRBJ1-5; V gene: TRBV19; D gene: NA; clone size: once; CDR3 protein: CASTATVHSNQPQHF; CDR3 DNA: TGTGCCAGTACCGCGACAGTTCATAGCAATCAGCCCCAGCATTTT
J gene: TRBJ2-1; V gene: TRBV30; D gene: TRBD2; clone size: NA; CDR3 protein: CAWSGGTSLGEGQFF; CDR3 DNA: TGTGCCTGGAGTGGGGGGACTTCCCTGGGGGAGGGGCAGTTCTTC
J gene: TRBJ1-4; V gene: TRBV4-2; D gene: NA; clone size: few; CDR3 protein: CASSQVDRTKGEKLFF; CDR3 DNA: TGTGCCAGCAGCCAGGTAGACAGGACGAAAGGTGAAAAACTGTTTTTT
J gene: TRBJ2-7; V gene: TRBV11-3; D gene: NA; clone size: NA; CDR3 protein: CASSLKAERFYEQYF; CDR3 DNA: TGTGCCAGCAGCTTAAAGGCGGAACGCTTCTACGAGCAGTACTTC